Listed here are 12 T cell receptor beta chains from one sample, sequenced in a study of blood T cell repertoires in COVID-19. Method: immunoSEQ multiplex PCR; TCRdb's copy keeps in-frame clones and lacks some. This repertoire shows about 160,000 clones, roughly 90% found once; its top ten account for less than 8%. The source material was PBMCs or T cells enriched from blood (not recorded which). Every receptor here comes from a woman aged 45-60 years who had recovered from COVID-19.

The chain joins TRBV12-3 or TRBV12-4 to TRBJ1-2, with D hard to call. Trimming cost V 2 bases and J 4 bases, with 5 bases left between them. This CDR3 contains 12 residues. DNA for the CDR3: TGTGCCAGCAGTTTAATGGCCTATGGCTACACCTTC. Translating gives CASSLMAYGYTF.

This chain connects TRBV6-1 to TRBJ2-4; TRBD2 matches at 9 bases. Germline-derived CDR1 and CDR2 are MNHNS and SASEGT. V lost 4 bases to trimming and J lost 1 base; unmatched junction nucleotides: 11. This CDR3 contains 18 residues. The CDR3 here is CASSVRLAGPGAKNIQYF. CDR3 DNA sequence: TGTGCCAGCAGTGTCCGTCTAGCGGGGCCTGGGGCCAAAAACATTCAGTACTTC.

The chain uses TRBV3-1 (or the pseudogene TRBV3-2) and TRBJ1-2, with TRBD1 identical over 9 bases. J lost 8 bases, V lost 4 bases, and 11 bases had no gene match. From germline, CDR1 is LGHDT and CDR2 YNNKEL (reference sequence). The CDR3 extends over 15 amino acids. CDR3 sequence (DNA): TGTGCCAGCAGCCTAAACCGGGACAGGGAATCCGGCTACACCTTC. It specifies CASSLNRDRESGYTF.

The rearrangement links TRBV5-4 to TRBJ2-3; 7 nucleotides match TRBD2. Germline CDR1 reads SGHNT; CDR2 reads YYREEE (reference sequence). The CDR3 length is 15 residues. Losses at the gene ends were 5 bases for V and 0 bases for J; bases not matched to a gene: 6. The CDR3 coding sequence is TGTGCCAGCAGGCGGGACTACCCAAGCACAGATACGCAGTATTTT. Protein sequence: CASRRDYPSTDTQYF.

This clone was recorded a few times. This rearrangement joins TRBV18 to TRBJ1-1; 7 bases line up with TRBD1. Losses at the gene ends were 6 bases for V and 0 bases for J; bases not matched to a gene: 4. The CDR3 sequence is 14 residues long. Germline V gives CDR1 KGHSH, CDR2 LQKENI. The CDR3 sequence: CASSTQGVNTEAFF. The CDR3 DNA sequence: TGTGCCAGCTCCACCCAGGGGGTGAACACTGAAGCTTTCTTT.

CDR3 DNA: TGTGCCAGCAGCTACCTGGCTCCTGGAAACACCATATATTTT. It specifies CASSYLAPGNTIYF. The V gene is TRBV7-8, the J gene TRBJ1-3, with D hard to call. Germline V gene lookup returns CDR1 SGHVS and CDR2 FQNEAQ. V was shortened by 4 bases and J by 2 bases, with 9 bases between the two germline ends. The CDR3 is 14 residues long.

The chain employs TRBV18 and TRBJ2-2; TRBD2 matches 12 bases. Trimming removed 5 bases from V and 4 bases from J; junction bases left unmatched: 2. Germline V lookup: CDR1 KGHSH, CDR2 LQKENI. The CDR3 loop spans 15 amino acids. CDR3 sequence: CASSGLAGRTGELFF. DNA of the CDR3: TGTGCCAGCTCAGGACTAGCGGGGCGCACCGGGGAGCTGTTTTTT.

The chain is built from TRBV4-3 and TRBJ1-2; maybe TRBD1 (6 bases). Germline CDR1 LGHNA, CDR2 YSLEER. This CDR3 spans 15 amino acids. Trimming removed 0 bases at V and 4 bases at J, with 12 bases between. The CDR3 DNA is TGCGCCAGCAGCCAAGACTCGGGGGGCACCTATGGCTACACCTTC. Its translation: CASSQDSGGTYGYTF.

The chain has TRBV12-3 or TRBV12-4 and TRBJ2-4; D is possibly TRBD1 (5 bases). The CDR3 consists of 13 residues. With 2 bases removed from V and 7 bases from J, the gap between germline ends came to 9 bases. CDR3 loop: CASSLLRGNIQYF. CDR3 nucleotides: TGTGCCAGCAGTTTATTAAGGGGCAACATTCAGTACTTC.

The gene calls are TRBV4-1 and TRBJ2-2; 11 positions agree with TRBD2. Looked up from germline, CDR1 is MGHRA and CDR2 is YSYEKL. The CDR3 has 19 amino acids. With V trimmed by 4 bases and J by 3 bases, 13 bases remained unmatched. CDR3 in amino acids: CASSPTGTSGTRDTGELFF. CDR3 in DNA: TGCGCCAGCAGCCCGACCGGGACTAGCGGAACTCGGGACACCGGGGAGCTGTTTTTT.

The rearrangement joins TRBV4-2 to TRBJ1-2; 7 nucleotides line up with TRBD1. Germline V lookup: CDR1 LGHNA, CDR2 YNFKEQ. The V and J ends lost 2 bases and 5 bases, in that order; junction bases with no gene match: 11. The CDR3 consists of 16 residues. The CDR3 region has the DNA TGTGCCAGCAGCCAAAAGGGGGCAGGGGTAGGGTATGGCTACACCTTC. Its translation is CASSQKGAGVGYGYTF.

J is TRBJ2-5 and V is TRBV5-8, with 12 bases fitting TRBD2. This CDR3 comprises 15 residues. Germline V CDR1 and CDR2: SGHTS, YDEGEE. V shed 4 bases and J 5 bases; nucleotides not matched to a gene: 6. CDR3 region: CASSLLAGGLETQYF. CDR3 DNA sequence: TGTGCCAGCAGCCTCCTAGCGGGGGGGTTGGAGACCCAGTACTTC.